Below, one T cell receptor beta chain is given with its context. Antigen specificity is unknown. This table comes from immunoSEQ multiplex PCR, and its TCRdb copy is limited to in-frame clones, with some not included. This table has 50,000 to 65,000 clones, roughly 95% appearing once. The record originates from a study of cytomegalovirus exposure and HLA in healthy donors. Whole-study findings and limits: Under in vitro conditions, three CMV-associated chains were confirmed as specific for CMV antigens.

This TCR derives from a woman under 30 in good health and CMV-seronegative. Sequencing was performed on PBMCs.

The CDR3 loop reads CASSRGGASYEQYF. The CDR3 coding sequence is TGTGCCAGCAGCCGGGGGGGGGCCTCCTACGAGCAGTACTTC. This chain uses TRBV6-5 with TRBJ2-7; 8 positions match TRBD2. The CDR3 is 14 amino acids. From germline, CDR1 is MNHEY and CDR2 SVGAGI. V was clipped by 6 bases and J by 0 bases; unmatched bases: 4.